Following are 5 T cell receptor beta chains from one sample sequenced in a study of shared clonotypes between healthy human individuals. The data were produced by immunoSEQ multiplex PCR, yet TCRdb's version contains in-frame clones alone and is incomplete. The data contain about 380,000 clones, about 96% of them singletons. The material sequenced was memory CD8+ T cells sorted from blood. Subset of the sample: CD45RO+ cells pooled with CCR7-negative TemRA cells. These TCRs come from a man under 40 in good health.

V usage is TRBV4-1 and J usage is TRBJ2-5; TRBD2 matches at 9 bases. There are 14 residues in the CDR3. V lost 1 base to trimming and J lost 4 bases; unmatched junction nucleotides: 1. The germline gives CDR1 MGHRA, CDR2 YSYEKL. The CDR3 sequence is CASSQAGLAETQYF. The DNA of the CDR3 is TGCGCCAGCAGCCAAGCGGGACTAGCAGAGACCCAGTACTTC.

The J gene is TRBJ2-2, the V gene TRBV12-5; 7 positions match TRBD2. The junction had 24 bases not matched to a gene; V was cut back by 4 bases and J by 7 bases. Germline V gene data show CDR1 as LGHNT and CDR2 as FRNRAP. The CDR3 contains 20 residues. CDR3 in DNA: TGTGCTAGTGGTTACTTTACGTCGGGGGGAGGGCCTCCCGGGGTCGGGGAGCTGTTTTTT. Encoded protein: CASGYFTSGGGPPGVGELFF.

V usage is TRBV6-5 and J usage is TRBJ2-1, with D perhaps TRBD1 (5 bases). Germline lookup yields CDR1 MNHEY and CDR2 SVGAGI. The V gene lost 6 bases and the J gene lost 2 bases, with 11 bases spanning the gap. This CDR3 is 14 amino acids long. CDR3 nucleotides: TGTGCCAGCAGGGAGACGGACACCTACAATGAGCAGTTCTTC. Amino acids: CASRETDTYNEQFF.

The V gene is TRBV28, the J gene TRBJ1-2, with D tentatively TRBD1 (6 bases). The CDR3 is 13 amino acids. The V end lost 3 bases, the J end lost 6 bases, and 11 bases lay between the germline ends. The germline V gene encodes CDR1 MDHEN and CDR2 SYDVKM. The CDR3 is CASSFGQSDGYTF. In DNA, the CDR3 is TGTGCCAGCAGTTTCGGACAGTCGGATGGCTACACCTTC.

V gene TRBV6-1 combines with J gene TRBJ1-6; the match to TRBD1 covers 7 bases. The CDR3 runs to 15 residues. With 8 bases clipped from V and 1 base from J, the junction kept 5 bases outside the gene matches. Germline CDR1 reads MNHNS; CDR2 reads SASEGT. The CDR3 DNA is TGTGCCAGCTCTAAGACAGGGTCCTATAATTCACCCCTCCACTTT. It is translated as CASSKTGSYNSPLHF.